This is a list of T cell receptor beta chains from one sample in a study of regulatory T cells in long-lasting Graves disease. MiXCR, applied by TCRdb to the multiplex PCR reads, yields one record per CDR3 protein. The sample holds around 400,000 distinct CDR3 sequences, less than 30% seen once. Source: peripheral blood mononuclear cells (PBMCs), taken when the disease was refractory, from a patient treated with antithyroid drugs. Receptor source: a woman aged 40 to 50 with Graves disease. Each CDR3 is given without its conserved first and last residue.

>TRBV5-1
ASSRAPQNFNEKLF
>TRBV13
ASSRDRTNTGELF
>TRBV28
ASSSSDSLSEKLF
>TRBV11-2
ASSLGFGGGTGELF
>TRBV20-1
SARALAGSSYGQY
>TRBV9
ASSVPDLAMNTEAF
>TRBV28
ASSYSRLAESNEQF
>TRBV29-1
SVKEPTAADRILETQY
>TRBV20-1
SARDSHRGSNQPQH
>TRBV29-1
SASDVSSNQPQH
>TRBV10-3
AISDVRTEAF
>TRBV27
ASHSGLSTDTQY
>TRBV28
ASSLVRGRLGGDNEQF
>TRBV7-2
ASSLVTGLSSGNTIY
>TRBV29-1
SVWPGQGKRESYNEQF
>TRBV12-3/TRBV12-4
ASSQEKTHSGNTIY
>TRBV6-2/TRBV6-3
ASSYSTFILGGWFPNQPQH
>TRBV6-2/TRBV6-3
ASRVGRAWGTDTQY
>TRBV2
AGSSQGQAPEAF
>TRBV28
ASSSRSPKAGQGWGSTGELF
>TRBV11-2
ASSLPWDEQY
>TRBV20-1
SARAQGRGTGELF
>TRBV9
ASSVHPSGTGELF
>TRBV7-2
ASSLQETQY
>TRBV13
ASSSGHTEAF
>TRBV29-1
SVRQGTTGELF
>TRBV7-2
ASSPHGGSGYT
>TRBV7-8
ASSLEASGNTGELF